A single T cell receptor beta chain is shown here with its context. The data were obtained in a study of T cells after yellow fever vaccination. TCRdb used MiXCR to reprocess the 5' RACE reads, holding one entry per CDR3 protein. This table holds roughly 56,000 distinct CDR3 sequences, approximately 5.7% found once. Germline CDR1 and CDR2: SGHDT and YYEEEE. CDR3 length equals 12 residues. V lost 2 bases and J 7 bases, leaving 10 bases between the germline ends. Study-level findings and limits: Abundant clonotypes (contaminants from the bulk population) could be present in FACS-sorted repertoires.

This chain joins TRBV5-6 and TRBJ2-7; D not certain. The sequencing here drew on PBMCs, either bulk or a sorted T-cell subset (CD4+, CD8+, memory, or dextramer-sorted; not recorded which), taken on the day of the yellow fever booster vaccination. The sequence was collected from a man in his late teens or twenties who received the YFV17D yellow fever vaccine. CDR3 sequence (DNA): TGTGCCAGCAGCTTCTTATCCGGGGAGCAGTACTTC. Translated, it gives CASSFLSGEQYF.